A selection of T cell receptor beta chains follows, all from one sample in a study of regulatory T cells. The protocol was immunoSEQ multiplex PCR, while the TCRdb copy is restricted to in-frame clones and leaves out a portion. Among 30,000 to 40,000 clones, around nine tenths were seen once, and the ten largest hold approximately 2.4%. The sequenced sample was conventional CD4+ T cells sorted from blood. Receptors originate from a person aged 18 to 30 with CD3G deficiency. Each CDR3 is given with its conserved first and last residue.

J gene: TRBJ1-2; V gene: TRBV6-1; CDR3 length: 11; CDR3 protein: CASSHRGGYTF
J gene: TRBJ1-2; V gene: TRBV28; CDR3 length: 14; CDR3 protein: CASSLRRLGYGYTF
J gene: TRBJ2-7; V gene: TRBV5-1; CDR3 length: 14; CDR3 protein: CASSEGLSGREQYF
J gene: TRBJ2-3; V gene: TRBV5-1; CDR3 length: 15; CDR3 protein: CASSLGSGVTDTQYF
J gene: TRBJ2-1; V gene: TRBV5-1; CDR3 length: 14; CDR3 protein: CASSLGFFYNEQFF
J gene: TRBJ2-7; V gene: TRBV28; CDR3 length: 15; CDR3 protein: CASSKTSGFVKAQYF
J gene: TRBJ2-7; V gene: TRBV30; CDR3 length: 15; CDR3 protein: CAWSVGALPSYEQYF
J gene: TRBJ1-5; V gene: TRBV5-5; CDR3 length: 15; CDR3 protein: CASSLRADSNQPQHF
J gene: TRBJ2-7; V gene: TRBV6-6; CDR3 length: 12; CDR3 protein: CASSYEGYEQYF
J gene: TRBJ2-2; V gene: TRBV6-6; CDR3 length: 16; CDR3 protein: CASSIQTSRIGGELFF
J gene: TRBJ1-1; V gene: TRBV6-4; CDR3 length: 18; CDR3 protein: CASSTYATGEDCNTEAFF
J gene: TRBJ1-2; V gene: TRBV21-1; CDR3 length: 17; CDR3 protein: CASNYPGGTGVPYGYTF
J gene: TRBJ2-1; V gene: TRBV5-1; CDR3 length: 14; CDR3 protein: CASSLGDSYNEQFF
J gene: TRBJ1-1; V gene: TRBV19; CDR3 length: 13; CDR3 protein: CASSASGGTEAFF
J gene: TRBJ2-1; V gene: TRBV28; CDR3 length: 14; CDR3 protein: CASSPPAAYNEQFF
J gene: TRBJ2-7; V gene: TRBV6-1; CDR3 length: 13; CDR3 protein: CASSAGRVSEQYF
J gene: TRBJ2-7; V gene: TRBV10-3; CDR3 length: 13; CDR3 protein: CAISESDKFRQYF
J gene: TRBJ2-7; V gene: TRBV6-1; CDR3 length: 16; CDR3 protein: CASSEAAGLVRYEQYF
J gene: TRBJ2-5; V gene: TRBV7-8; CDR3 length: 16; CDR3 protein: CASSLAPFIGGETQYF
J gene: TRBJ2-1; V gene: TRBV10-3; CDR3 length: 16; CDR3 protein: CAISEAVTSARPEQFF
J gene: TRBJ2-7; V gene: TRBV6-1; CDR3 length: 17; CDR3 protein: CASSEHGGASFPYEQYF
J gene: TRBJ2-7; V gene: TRBV6-1; CDR3 length: 15; CDR3 protein: CASSGLGLGPAEQYF
J gene: TRBJ2-1; V gene: TRBV5-1; CDR3 length: 16; CDR3 protein: CASSKATSGRGNEQFF